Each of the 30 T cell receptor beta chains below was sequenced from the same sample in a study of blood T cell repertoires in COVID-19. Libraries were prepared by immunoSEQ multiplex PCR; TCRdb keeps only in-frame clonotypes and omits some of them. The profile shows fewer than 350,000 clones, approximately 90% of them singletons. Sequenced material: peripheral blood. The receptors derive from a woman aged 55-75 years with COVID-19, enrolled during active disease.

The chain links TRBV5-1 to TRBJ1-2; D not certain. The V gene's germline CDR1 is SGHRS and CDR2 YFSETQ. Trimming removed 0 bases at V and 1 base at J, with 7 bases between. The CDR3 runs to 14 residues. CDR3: CASSLAGLNYGYTF. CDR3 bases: TGCGCCAGCAGCTTGGCTGGGCTTAACTATGGCTACACCTTC.

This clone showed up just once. The CDR3 spells CASSAGPANQPQHF. The CDR3 coding sequence is TGTGCCAGTAGTGCGGGGCCCGCCAATCAGCCCCAGCATTTT. This chain links TRBV19 with TRBJ1-5, with a tentative D call TRBD1 (5 bases). Germline V lookup: CDR1 LNHDA, CDR2 SQIVND (reference sequence). This CDR3 contains 14 residues. V was clipped by 5 bases and J by 3 bases, with 11 bases between them.

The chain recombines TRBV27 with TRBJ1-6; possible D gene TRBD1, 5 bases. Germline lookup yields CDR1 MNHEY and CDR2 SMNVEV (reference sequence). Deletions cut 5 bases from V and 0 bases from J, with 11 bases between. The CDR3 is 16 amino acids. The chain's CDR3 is CASSQRQSSYNSPLHF. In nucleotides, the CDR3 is TGTGCCAGCAGTCAAAGACAGAGCTCCTATAATTCACCCCTCCACTTT.

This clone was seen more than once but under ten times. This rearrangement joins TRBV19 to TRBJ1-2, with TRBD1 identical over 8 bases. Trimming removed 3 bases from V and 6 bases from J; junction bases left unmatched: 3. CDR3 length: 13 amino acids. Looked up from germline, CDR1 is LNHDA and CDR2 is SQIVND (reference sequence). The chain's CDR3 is CASSMQGADGYTF. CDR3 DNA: TGTGCCAGTAGTATGCAGGGGGCAGATGGCTACACCTTC.

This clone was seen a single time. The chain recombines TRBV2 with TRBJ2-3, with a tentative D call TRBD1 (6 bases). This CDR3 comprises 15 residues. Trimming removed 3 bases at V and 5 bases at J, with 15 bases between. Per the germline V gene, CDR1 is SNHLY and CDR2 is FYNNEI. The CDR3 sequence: CASSEGYQGIDTQYF. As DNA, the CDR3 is TGTGCCAGCAGTGAGGGTTACCAGGGGATAGATACGCAGTATTTT.

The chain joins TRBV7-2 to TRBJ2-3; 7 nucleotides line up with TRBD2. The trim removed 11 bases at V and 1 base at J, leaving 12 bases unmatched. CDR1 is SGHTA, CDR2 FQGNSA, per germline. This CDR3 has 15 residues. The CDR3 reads CAELREAPRTDTQYF. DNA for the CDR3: TGTGCCGAGCTACGGGAGGCGCCCCGCACAGATACGCAGTATTTT.

CDR3 residues: CASSFTGVYGYTF. CDR3 DNA sequence: TGTGCCAGCAGCTTTACAGGGGTCTATGGCTACACCTTC. The chain combines TRBV5-4 with TRBJ1-2, with TRBD1 matching over 7 bases. The germline CDR1 and CDR2 sequences are SGHNT and YYREEE (reference sequence). The CDR3 has 13 amino acids. J lost 4 bases, V lost 2 bases, and 2 bases had no gene match. The variable domain in full, with the rest retrieved from reference TRBV5-4 and TRBJ1-2, is ETGVTQSPTHLIKTRGQQVTLRCSSQSGHNTVSWYQQALGQGPQFIFQYYREEENGRGNFPPRFSGLQFPNYSSELNVNALELDDSALYLCASSFTGVYGYTFGSGTRLTVV.

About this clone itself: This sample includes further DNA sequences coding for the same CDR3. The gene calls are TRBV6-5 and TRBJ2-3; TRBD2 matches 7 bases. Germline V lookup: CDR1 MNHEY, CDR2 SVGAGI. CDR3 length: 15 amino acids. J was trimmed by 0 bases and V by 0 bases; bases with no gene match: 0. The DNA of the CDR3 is TGTGCCAGCAGTTACTCCGGGGGGAGCACAGATACGCAGTATTTT. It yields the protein CASSYSGGSTDTQYF.

The CDR3: CASSPLQGVSGNTIYF. The DNA of the CDR3 is TGTGCCAGCTCACCACTACAGGGAGTGTCGGGAAACACCATATATTTT. This rearrangement joins TRBV18 to TRBJ1-3; possibly TRBD1 for D (6 bases). This CDR3 region has 16 residues. Germline V lookup: CDR1 KGHSH, CDR2 LQKENI. The ends were cut back, 1 base at V and 4 bases at J, with 14 bases in the middle.

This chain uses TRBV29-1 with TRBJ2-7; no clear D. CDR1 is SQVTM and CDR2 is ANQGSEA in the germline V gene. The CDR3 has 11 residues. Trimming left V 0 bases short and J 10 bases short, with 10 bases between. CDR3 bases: TGCAGCGTTGAAGATACCGCGAGACAGTACTTC. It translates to CSVEDTARQYF.

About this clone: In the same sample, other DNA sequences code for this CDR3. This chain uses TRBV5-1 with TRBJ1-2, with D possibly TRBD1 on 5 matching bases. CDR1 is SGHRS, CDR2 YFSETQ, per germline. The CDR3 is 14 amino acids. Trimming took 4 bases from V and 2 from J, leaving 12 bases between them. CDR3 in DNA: TGCGCCAGCAGCCCTACCCCAGGGAACTATGGCTACACCTTC. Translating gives CASSPTPGNYGYTF. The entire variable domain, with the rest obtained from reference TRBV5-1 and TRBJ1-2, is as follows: KAGVTQTPRYLIKTRGQQVTLSCSPISGHRSVSWYQQTPGQGLQFLFEYFSETQRNKGNFPGRFSGRQFSNSRSEMNVSTLELGDSALYLCASSPTPGNYGYTFGSGTRLTVV.

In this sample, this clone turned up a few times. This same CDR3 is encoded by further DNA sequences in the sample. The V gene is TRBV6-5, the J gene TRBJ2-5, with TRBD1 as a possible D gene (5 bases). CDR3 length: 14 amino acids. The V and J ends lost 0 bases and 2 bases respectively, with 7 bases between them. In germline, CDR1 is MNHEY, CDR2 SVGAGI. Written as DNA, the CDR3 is TGTGCCAGCAGTTACTCTTCAGGGCAAGAGACCCAGTACTTC. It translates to CASSYSSGQETQYF.

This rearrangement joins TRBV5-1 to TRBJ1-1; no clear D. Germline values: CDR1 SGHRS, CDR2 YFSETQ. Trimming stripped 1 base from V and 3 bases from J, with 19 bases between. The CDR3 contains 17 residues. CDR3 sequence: CASSLLVFTGWDTEAFF. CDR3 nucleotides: TGCGCCAGCAGCTTGTTAGTCTTCACGGGTTGGGACACTGAAGCTTTCTTT.

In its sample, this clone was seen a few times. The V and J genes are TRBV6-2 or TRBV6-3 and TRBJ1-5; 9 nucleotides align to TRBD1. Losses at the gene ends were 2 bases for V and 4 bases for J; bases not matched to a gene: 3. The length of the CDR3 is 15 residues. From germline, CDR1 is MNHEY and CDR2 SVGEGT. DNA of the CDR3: TGTGCCAGCAGTTACACGGGACAGGGAAATCAGCCCCAGCATTTT. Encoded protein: CASSYTGQGNQPQHF.

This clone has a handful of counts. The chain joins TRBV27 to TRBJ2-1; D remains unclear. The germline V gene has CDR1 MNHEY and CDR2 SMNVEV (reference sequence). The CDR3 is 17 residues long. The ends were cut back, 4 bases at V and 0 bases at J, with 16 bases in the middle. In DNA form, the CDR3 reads TGTGCCAGCAGTTCTTTAGACCCCTGGAGCTCCTACAATGAGCAGTTCTTC. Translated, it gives CASSSLDPWSSYNEQFF.

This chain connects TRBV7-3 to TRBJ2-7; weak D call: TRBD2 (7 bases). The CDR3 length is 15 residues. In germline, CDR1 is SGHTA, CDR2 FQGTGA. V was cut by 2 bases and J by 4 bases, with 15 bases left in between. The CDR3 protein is CASSLQHGGLYEQYF. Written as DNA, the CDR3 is TGTGCCAGCAGCTTACAACACGGGGGGCTTTACGAGCAGTACTTC.

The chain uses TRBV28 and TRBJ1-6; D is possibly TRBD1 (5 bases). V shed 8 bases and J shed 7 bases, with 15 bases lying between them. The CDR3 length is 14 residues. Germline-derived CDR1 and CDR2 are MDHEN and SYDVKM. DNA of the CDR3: TGTGCCAGCGGTCTTCAGGGTAACAATTCACCCCTCCACTTT. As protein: CASGLQGNNSPLHF.

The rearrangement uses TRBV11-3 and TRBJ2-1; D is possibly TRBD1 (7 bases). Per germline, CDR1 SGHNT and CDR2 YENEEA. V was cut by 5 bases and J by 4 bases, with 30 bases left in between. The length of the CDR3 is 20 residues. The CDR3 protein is CASSVGRMKEGAVLYNEQFF. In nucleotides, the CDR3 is TGTGCCAGCAGCGTTGGGAGGATGAAGGAGGGGGCCGTCCTTTACAATGAGCAGTTCTTC.

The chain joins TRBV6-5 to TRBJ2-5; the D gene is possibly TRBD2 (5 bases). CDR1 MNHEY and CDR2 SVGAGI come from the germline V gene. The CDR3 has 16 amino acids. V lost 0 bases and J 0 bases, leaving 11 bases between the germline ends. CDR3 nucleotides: TGTGCCAGCAGTTACTCGCTAGCAGCCAACCAAGAGACCCAGTACTTC. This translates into CASSYSLAANQETQYF.

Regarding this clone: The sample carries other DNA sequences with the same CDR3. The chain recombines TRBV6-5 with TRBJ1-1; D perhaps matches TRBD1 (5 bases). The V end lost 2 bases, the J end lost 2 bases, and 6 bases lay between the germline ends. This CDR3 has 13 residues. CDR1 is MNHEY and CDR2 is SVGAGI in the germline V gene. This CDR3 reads CASSYQGNTEAFF. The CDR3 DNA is TGTGCCAGCAGTTACCAGGGTAACACTGAAGCTTTCTTT.

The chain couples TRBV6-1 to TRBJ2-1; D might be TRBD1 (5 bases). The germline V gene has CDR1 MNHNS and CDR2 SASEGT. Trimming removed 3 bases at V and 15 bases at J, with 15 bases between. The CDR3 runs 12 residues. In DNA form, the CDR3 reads TGTGCCAGCAGTGATCAGGGCAGACTTCGGTTCTTC. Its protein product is CASSDQGRLRFF.

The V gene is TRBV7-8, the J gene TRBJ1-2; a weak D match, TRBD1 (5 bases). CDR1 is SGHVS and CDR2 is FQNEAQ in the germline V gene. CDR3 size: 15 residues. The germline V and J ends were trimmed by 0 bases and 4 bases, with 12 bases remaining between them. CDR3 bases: TGTGCCAGCAGCTTAGCGCGGGGGAAGGGCTATGGCTACACCTTC. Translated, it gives CASSLARGKGYGYTF.

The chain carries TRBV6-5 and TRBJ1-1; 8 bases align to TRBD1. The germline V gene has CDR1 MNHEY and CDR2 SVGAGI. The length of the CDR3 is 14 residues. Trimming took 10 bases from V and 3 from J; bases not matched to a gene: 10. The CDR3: CATQSGGYDTEAFF. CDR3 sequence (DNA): TGTGCCACCCAATCAGGGGGCTATGACACTGAAGCTTTCTTT.

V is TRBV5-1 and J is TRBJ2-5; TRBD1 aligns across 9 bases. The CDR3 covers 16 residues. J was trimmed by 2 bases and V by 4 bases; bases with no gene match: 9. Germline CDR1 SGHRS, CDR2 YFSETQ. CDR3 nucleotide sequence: TGCGCCAGCAGCCCCGGGGACAGGGCATCACAAGAGACCCAGTACTTC. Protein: CASSPGDRASQETQYF.

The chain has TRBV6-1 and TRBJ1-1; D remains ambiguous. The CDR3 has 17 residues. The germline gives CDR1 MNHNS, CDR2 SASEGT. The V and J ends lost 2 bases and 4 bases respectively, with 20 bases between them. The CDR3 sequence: CASSEWSAKLRGTEAFF. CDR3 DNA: TGTGCCAGCAGTGAATGGTCGGCAAAACTTCGGGGCACTGAAGCTTTCTTT.

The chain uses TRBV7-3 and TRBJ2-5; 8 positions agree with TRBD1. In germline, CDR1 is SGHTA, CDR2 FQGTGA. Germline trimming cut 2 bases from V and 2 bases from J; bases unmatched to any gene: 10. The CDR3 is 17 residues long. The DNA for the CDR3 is TGTGCCAGCAGCTTACGGGGGACAGGCCGGGCTCAAGAGACCCAGTACTTC. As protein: CASSLRGTGRAQETQYF.

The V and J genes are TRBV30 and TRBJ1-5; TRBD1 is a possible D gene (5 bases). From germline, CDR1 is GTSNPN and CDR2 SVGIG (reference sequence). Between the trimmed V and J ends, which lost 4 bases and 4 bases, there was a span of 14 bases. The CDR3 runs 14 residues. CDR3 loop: CAWMGQGGNQPQHF. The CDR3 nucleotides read TGTGCCTGGATGGGGCAAGGTGGGAATCAGCCCCAGCATTTT.

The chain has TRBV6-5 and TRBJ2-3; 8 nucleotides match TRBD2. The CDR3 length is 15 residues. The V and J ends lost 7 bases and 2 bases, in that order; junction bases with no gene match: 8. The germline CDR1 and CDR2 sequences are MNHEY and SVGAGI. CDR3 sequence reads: CASTSPGLDTDTQYF. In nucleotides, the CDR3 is TGTGCCAGCACCTCTCCGGGACTAGACACAGATACGCAGTATTTT.

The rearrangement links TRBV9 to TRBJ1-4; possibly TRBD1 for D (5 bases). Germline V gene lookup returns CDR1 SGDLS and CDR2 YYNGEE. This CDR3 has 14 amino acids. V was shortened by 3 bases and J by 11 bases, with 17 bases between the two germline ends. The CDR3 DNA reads TGTGCCAGCAGCGAGGGACTACCGTTCGGTAAACTGTTTTTT. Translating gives CASSEGLPFGKLFF.

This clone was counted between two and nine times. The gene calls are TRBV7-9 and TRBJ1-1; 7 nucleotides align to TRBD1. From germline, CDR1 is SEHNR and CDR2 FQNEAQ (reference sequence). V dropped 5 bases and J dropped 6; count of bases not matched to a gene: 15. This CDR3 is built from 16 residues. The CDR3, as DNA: TGTGCCAGCAGCCCGATTCCGGGACAGAGGACTTCTGAAGCTTTCTTT. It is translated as CASSPIPGQRTSEAFF.